What follows describes a single TCR beta chain. Antigen unknown. Generated by immunoSEQ multiplex PCR, the TCRdb table keeps only in-frame clones and is missing some. Counted here are 95,000 to 150,000 clones, just under 95% occurring once; the ten biggest clones make up less than 0.2%. This specimen belongs to a study of OX40 agonist ivuxolimab in advanced cancers. For the study at large: Ivuxolimab, an agonistic anti-OX40 (CD134) antibody, was given to patients. Of the patients, three showed partial responses, one with hepatocellular carcinoma and two with cutaneous melanoma. Recorded diagnoses for dose-escalation patients were hepatocellular carcinoma, melanoma, renal cell or head and neck cancer. Findings and caveats of the study: CD4+ and CD8+ blood T cells expanded clonally by week 6 at 0.1 to 3.0 mg/kg.

This TCR was sampled from an adult with an advanced solid tumor such as melanoma, head and neck, liver or kidney cancer. Material: CD4+ or CD8+ T cells sorted from blood, obtained in a trial of the OX40 agonist ivuxolimab.

This CDR3 reads CASDRGLSGNTIYF. CDR3 DNA: TGTGCCAGTGACAGGGGGCTTTCTGGAAACACCATATATTTT. V and J are TRBV7-9 and TRBJ1-3; 10 bases are shared with TRBD1. The trim removed 9 bases at V and 1 base at J, leaving 3 bases unmatched. The CDR3 runs to 14 residues. Per the germline V gene, CDR1 is SEHNR and CDR2 is FQNEAQ (reference sequence).